This record covers a single TCR beta chain. The data are from a study of shared clonotypes between healthy human individuals. This table comes from immunoSEQ multiplex PCR, and its TCRdb copy is limited to in-frame clones, with some not included. The table lists millions of clones, roughly 96% of them singletons. V shed 0 bases and J 5 bases; nucleotides not matched to a gene: 6. Germline lookup yields CDR1 SEHNR and CDR2 FQNEAQ (reference sequence). CDR3 size: 16 residues. Sequencing used naive CD4+ T cells sorted from blood. The subset here: CD45RA+ positively selected. The chain is built from TRBV7-9 and TRBJ2-2; 7 bases align to TRBD1. The sequence was obtained from a man younger than 30 in good health. The CDR3 nucleotides read TGTGCCAGCAGCTTAGCCGGGACAGTTTTGACCGGGGAGCTGTTTTTT. As protein: CASSLAGTVLTGELFF. The whole variable domain, remainder taken from reference TRBV7-9 and TRBJ2-2, is DTGVSQNPRHKITKRGQNVTFRCDPISEHNRLYWYRQTLGQGPEFLTYFQNEAQLEKSRLLSDRFSAERPKGSFSTLEIQRTEQGDSAMYLCASSLAGTVLTGELFFGEGSRLTVL.